A selection of T cell receptor beta chains follows, all from one sample in a study of cytomegalovirus exposure and HLA in healthy donors. Clones were sequenced by immunoSEQ multiplex PCR, and TCRdb holds only the in-frame ones, with some missing. The data hold approximately 150,000 clones, with 70% to 80% observed a single time. The sequenced material came from PBMCs. The source is a woman under 40 in good health and CMV-seropositive. Both conserved end residues are part of each CDR3. A D gene is named only where the DNA matches it firmly. Clone size appears in some rows only: once, few, many, or a class for an expanded clone.

J gene,clone size,D gene,V gene,CDR3 DNA,CDR3 protein
TRBJ2-6,once,TRBD1,TRBV5-8,TGTGCCAGCAGCTCTCAGGGGGCCGGGGCCAACGTCCTGACTTTC,CASSSQGAGANVLTF
TRBJ2-7,.,TRBD2,TRBV4-2,TGTGCCAGCAGCCACCCACGGGGCGGGAGCCTCTCCTACGAGCAGTACTTC,CASSHPRGGSLSYEQYF
TRBJ1-4,.,.,TRBV5-1,TGCGCCAGCAGCTTGGTCGGGGAAACTAATGAAAAACTGTTTTTT,CASSLVGETNEKLFF
TRBJ1-5,.,TRBD1,TRBV6-6,TGTGCCAGCAGTTACAGGGACAGGGGTGGGAATCAGCCCCAGCATTTT,CASSYRDRGGNQPQHF
TRBJ1-5,.,.,TRBV27,TGTGCCAGCAGGATACAGGGTAACAATCAGCCCCAGCATTTT,CASRIQGNNQPQHF
TRBJ1-5,.,.,TRBV7-3,TGTGCCAGCCCTTCTAACCGCTACCATGATAGCAATCAGCCCCAGCATTTT,CASPSNRYHDSNQPQHF
TRBJ1-2,.,TRBD1,TRBV18,TGTGCCAGTTCCCACGGGACAGGGGACTATGGCTACACCTTC,CASSHGTGDYGYTF
TRBJ1-2,few,.,TRBV19,TGTGCCAGTAGTCCGACGGGGGATGGCTATGGCTACACCTTC,CASSPTGDGYGYTF
TRBJ1-5,.,TRBD1,TRBV19,TGTGCCAGTAGTCCCGGGACAGGGCAAAGTCAGCCCCAGCATTTT,CASSPGTGQSQPQHF
TRBJ2-2,.,TRBD2,TRBV7-2,TGTGCCAGCAGCTCCCGGGGACTAGCGGGAGAGGTCGGGGAGCTGTTTTTT,CASSSRGLAGEVGELFF
TRBJ2-5,.,TRBD2,TRBV18,TGTGCCAGCTCACCACGGCCCGGGAGCGGGAAGGGAGAGACCCAGTACTTC,CASSPRPGSGKGETQYF
TRBJ2-3,few,.,TRBV29-1,TGCAGCGTTCCAGGGCGTGGTGTTGGCACAGATACGCAGTATTTT,CSVPGRGVGTDTQYF
TRBJ1-2,.,TRBD1,TRBV9,TGTGCCAGCAGCGAGGACAGGAACTATGGCTACACCTTC,CASSEDRNYGYTF
TRBJ2-2,.,TRBD1,TRBV10-1,TGCGCCAGCAGTGAGAAGGTCCCCGGGACAGGGGGCCCCGGGGAGCTGTTTTTT,CASSEKVPGTGGPGELFF
TRBJ2-7,.,.,TRBV14,TGTGCCAGCAGCCACGGGGGCTACGAGCAGTACTTC,CASSHGGYEQYF
TRBJ2-1,.,TRBD1,TRBV2,TGTGCCAGCACCAGGGGGTCGTACAATGAGCAGTTCTTC,CASTRGSYNEQFF
TRBJ2-7,few,.,TRBV5-1,TGCGCCAGCAGCATAACGACAGGAACCTACGAGCAGTACTTC,CASSITTGTYEQYF
TRBJ2-7,few,TRBD2,TRBV6-1,TGTGCCAGCAGTGACCCCGGGACTAGCGGTTCCTACGAGCAGTACTTC,CASSDPGTSGSYEQYF
TRBJ1-2,.,.,TRBV4-2,TGTGCCAGCAGCCACCCCCTGACGCCAGGGGCTAACTATGGCTACACCTTC,CASSHPLTPGANYGYTF
TRBJ1-3,once,.,TRBV11-3,TGTGCCAGCAGCCCGGGGGACTCTGGAAACACCATATATTTT,CASSPGDSGNTIYF
TRBJ2-7,.,.,TRBV20-1,TGCAGTGCTAGGGCGACTATCGAGCAGTACTTC,CSARATIEQYF
TRBJ1-3,.,.,TRBV30,TGTGCCTGGGCCCGAGGAGGCTCTGGAAACACCATATATTTT,CAWARGGSGNTIYF
TRBJ1-1,.,TRBD1,TRBV19,TGTGCCAGTAGGGATGACAGGGCGGCCACTGAAGCTTTCTTT,CASRDDRAATEAFF
TRBJ2-3,once,.,TRBV19,TGTGCCAGTAGCCTACAGGACACAGATACGCAGTATTTT,CASSLQDTDTQYF
TRBJ1-3,.,.,TRBV5-8,TGTGCCAGCAGCCTGCGGGGCTCCTCTGGAAACACCATATATTTT,CASSLRGSSGNTIYF
TRBJ2-1,.,TRBD1,TRBV5-4,TGTGCCAGCCTCGACAGGGCGGGCGATGAGCAGTTCTTC,CASLDRAGDEQFF
TRBJ2-2,once,.,TRBV29-1,TGCAGCGTTGGAGGGAGGACGTACACCGGGGAGCTGTTTTTT,CSVGGRTYTGELFF
TRBJ1-1,.,TRBD1,TRBV5-1,TGCGCCAGCAGCTTGATCAAGACAGGGGGCACTGAAGCTTTCTTT,CASSLIKTGGTEAFF
TRBJ2-5,.,.,TRBV6-5,TGTGCCAGCAGTTACAGGAGGGTAGAGACCCAGTACTTC,CASSYRRVETQYF
TRBJ1-1,.,TRBD1,TRBV30,TGTGCCTGTTACGGACAGGGAGGGTTAAGGACTGAAGCTTTCTTT,CACYGQGGLRTEAFF
TRBJ1-2,.,TRBD1,TRBV7-8,TGTGCCAGCAGCTTAGTTCAGGGGGACCCTTTGGGCTACACCTTC,CASSLVQGDPLGYTF
TRBJ1-2,.,.,TRBV13,TGTGCCAGCAGCCTTGACCAGAGGGGCTACACCTTC,CASSLDQRGYTF
TRBJ2-5,.,.,TRBV11-3,TGTGCCAGCAGCTTACGGTACCAAGAGACCCAGTACTTC,CASSLRYQETQYF
TRBJ2-3,.,TRBD2,TRBV28,TGTGCCAGCCGGAGCCTAGCGGGAGTTTCCGATACGCAGTATTTT,CASRSLAGVSDTQYF
TRBJ2-7,.,.,TRBV2,TGTGCCAGCATCCCCAGGGCGGCTTCCTACGAGCAGTACTTC,CASIPRAASYEQYF
TRBJ1-4,.,TRBD1,TRBV30,TGTGCCTGGACCACCGGGACAGGGAGTCCTAATGAAAAACTGTTTTTT,CAWTTGTGSPNEKLFF
TRBJ2-5,.,TRBD2,TRBV5-1,TGCGCCAGCAGCTTGTCGGCTAGCGGTGAGCAAGAGACCCAGTACTTC,CASSLSASGEQETQYF
TRBJ2-2,.,TRBD2,TRBV2,TGTGCCACCGGCGGGGGGCGGATCGGGGAGCTGTTTTTT,CATGGGRIGELFF
TRBJ1-2,few,TRBD1,TRBV4-3,TGCGCCAGCCGTAGGGACAGGGGGAACTATGGCTACACCTTC,CASRRDRGNYGYTF
TRBJ1-1,.,.,TRBV28,TGTGCCAGCAGTTTGACACGGTTGAACACTGAAGCTTTCTTT,CASSLTRLNTEAFF
TRBJ2-5,.,.,TRBV7-2,TGTGCCAGCAGCTCCCCGGGCAGGGCGGAGACCCAGTACTTC,CASSSPGRAETQYF
TRBJ2-6,.,.,TRBV2,TGTGCCAGCAGTGAATCTCAGGCTGGGGCCAACGTCCTGACTTTC,CASSESQAGANVLTF
TRBJ1-1,few,.,TRBV25-1,TGTGCCAGCAGTGAGGGAGGGAGTCGGGGCACTGAAGCTTTCTTT,CASSEGGSRGTEAFF